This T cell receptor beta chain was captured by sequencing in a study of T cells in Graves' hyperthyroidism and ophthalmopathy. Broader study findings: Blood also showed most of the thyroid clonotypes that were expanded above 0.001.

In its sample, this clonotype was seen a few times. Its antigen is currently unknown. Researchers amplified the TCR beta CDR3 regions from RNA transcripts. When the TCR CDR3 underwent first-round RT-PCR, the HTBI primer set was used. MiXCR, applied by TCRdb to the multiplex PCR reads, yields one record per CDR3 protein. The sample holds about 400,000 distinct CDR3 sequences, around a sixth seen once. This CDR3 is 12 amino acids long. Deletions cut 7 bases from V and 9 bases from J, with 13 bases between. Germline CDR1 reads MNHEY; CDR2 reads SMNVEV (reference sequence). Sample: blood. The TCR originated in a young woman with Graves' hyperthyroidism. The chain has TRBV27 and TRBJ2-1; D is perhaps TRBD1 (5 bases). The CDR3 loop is CASKGRVGEQFF. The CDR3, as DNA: TGTGCCAGCAAGGGCAGGGTGGGTGAGCAGTTCTTC.